This is a list of T cell receptor beta chains from one sample in a study of OX40 agonist ivuxolimab in advanced cancers. Libraries were prepared by immunoSEQ multiplex PCR; TCRdb keeps only in-frame clonotypes and omits some of them. Of around 20,000 clones listed, less than 90% were seen once; the top ten hold about 23%. The sample here was CD4+ or CD8+ T cells sorted from blood, taken in a trial of the OX40 agonist ivuxolimab. The receptors here all came from an adult with an advanced solid tumor such as melanoma, head and neck, liver or kidney cancer. CDR3s include the opening cysteine and the closing phenylalanine or tryptophan. A D gene is named only where the DNA matches it firmly. The size entry is marked missing in some rows and otherwise reads once, few, many or a size class.

V,D,size,J,CDR3,DNA
TRBV6-5,NA,NA,TRBJ2-1,CASSYSRGNEQFF,TGTGCCAGCAGTTACTCGAGGGGGAATGAGCAGTTCTTC
TRBV13,NA,once,TRBJ2-2,CASSLTDSNTGELFF,TGTGCCAGCAGCTTAACCGATTCGAACACCGGGGAGCTGTTTTTT
TRBV28,NA,NA,TRBJ1-2,CASTLTAGILRYTF,TGTGCCAGTACACTGACCGCCGGTATTTTACGCTACACCTTC
TRBV5-4,TRBD2,NA,TRBJ2-7,CASSPRTSAAYEQYF,TGTGCCAGCAGCCCCCGGACTAGCGCGGCCTACGAGCAGTACTTC
TRBV21-1,NA,NA,TRBJ1-2,CASRRGGLDYGYTF,TGTGCCAGCAGGCGAGGGGGCCTGGACTATGGCTACACCTTC
TRBV14,NA,NA,TRBJ2-1,CASSPVGGYNEQFF,TGTGCCAGCAGCCCGGTTGGGGGCTACAATGAGCAGTTCTTC
TRBV27,TRBD1,NA,TRBJ2-2,CASSLIQGFTGELFF,TGTGCCAGCAGTTTAATACAGGGGTTCACCGGGGAGCTGTTTTTT
TRBV7-9,NA,NA,TRBJ2-5,CASSLGQETQYF,TGTGCCAGCAGCTTAGGCCAAGAGACCCAGTACTTC
TRBV27,TRBD1,NA,TRBJ1-4,CASSNPTGTGVEKLFF,TGTGCCAGCAGCAATCCTACGGGGACAGGTGTTGAAAAACTGTTTTTT
TRBV4-1,NA,NA,TRBJ2-7,CASSQDAGNSYEQYF,TGCGCCAGCAGCCAAGATGCAGGAAACTCCTACGAGCAGTACTTC
TRBV28,TRBD1,NA,TRBJ1-2,CASTLSPGQGNYGYTF,TGTGCCAGCACCCTATCACCGGGACAGGGGAACTATGGCTACACCTTC
TRBV7-9,NA,NA,TRBJ2-1,CASTAVRLYNEQFF,TGTGCCAGCACAGCGGTTCGGTTGTACAATGAGCAGTTCTTC
TRBV9,NA,once,TRBJ2-1,CASSVLGRQMFF,TGTGCCAGCAGCGTATTGGGGAGGCAGATGTTCTTC
TRBV9,NA,NA,TRBJ2-3,CASSLGGSSTDTQYF,TGTGCCAGCAGCCTGGGGGGTTCGAGCACAGATACGCAGTATTTT
TRBV19,NA,NA,TRBJ1-5,CASSIVPRSNQPQHF,TGTGCCAGTAGTATCGTCCCCAGGAGTAATCAGCCCCAGCATTTT
TRBV30,NA,NA,TRBJ1-4,CAWSRAATNEKLFF,TGTGCCTGGAGTAGGGCTGCAACTAATGAAAAACTGTTTTTT
TRBV7-9,NA,NA,TRBJ1-3,CASSLDSSGNTIYF,TGTGCCAGCAGCCTGGACAGCTCTGGAAACACCATATATTTT
TRBV7-9,NA,NA,TRBJ2-4,CASSLAQGAKNIQYF,TGTGCCAGCAGCTTAGCTCAGGGAGCCAAAAACATTCAGTACTTC
TRBV19,NA,NA,TRBJ2-7,CASSPSAGESYEQYF,TGTGCCAGTAGTCCGAGCGCAGGAGAATCCTACGAGCAGTACTTC
TRBV27,NA,few,TRBJ2-7,CASSGTGRVYEQYF,TGTGCCAGCAGTGGAACGGGCAGGGTCTACGAGCAGTACTTC
TRBV28,TRBD1,NA,TRBJ1-2,CASSFGATGAYGYTF,TGTGCCAGCAGTTTTGGGGCGACAGGGGCGTATGGCTACACCTTC
TRBV13,TRBD2,NA,TRBJ2-7,CASSSTGTSGPQSYEQYF,TGTGCCAGCAGCTCAACCGGGACTAGCGGGCCCCAGTCCTACGAGCAGTACTTC
TRBV27,TRBD1,NA,TRBJ2-7,CASSLYGTGSSYEQHF,TGTGCCAGCAGTTTATATGGGACAGGGAGTTCCTACGAGCAGCACTTC
TRBV30,TRBD2,NA,TRBJ2-5,CAWSTSGSLETQYF,TGTGCCTGGAGTACTAGCGGGAGTTTGGAGACCCAGTACTTC
TRBV6-1,NA,NA,TRBJ1-3,CASSEGEGAGNTIYF,TGTGCCAGCAGTGAAGGGGAAGGCGCTGGAAACACCATATATTTT
TRBV21-1,NA,NA,TRBJ2-5,CASKGTSGETQYF,TGTGCCAGCAAAGGGACCTCCGGAGAGACCCAGTACTTC
TRBV30,TRBD1,NA,TRBJ1-2,CACDRALGYTF,TGTGCCTGTGACAGGGCCCTTGGCTACACCTTC
TRBV19,NA,NA,TRBJ2-2,CASTEGSYTGELFF,TGTGCCAGTACCGAGGGGTCGTACACCGGGGAGCTGTTTTTT
TRBV5-4,NA,NA,TRBJ1-2,CASSSEQGLHGYTF,TGTGCCAGCAGCTCTGAGCAGGGTCTACATGGCTACACCTTC
TRBV28,NA,NA,TRBJ1-1,CASFDANTEAFF,TGTGCCAGCTTTGACGCGAACACTGAAGCTTTCTTT
TRBV30,NA,NA,TRBJ2-7,CAWLRIRDNSYEQYF,TGCGCCTGGCTCAGGATCCGGGACAACTCCTACGAGCAGTACTTC
TRBV27,TRBD2,NA,TRBJ2-3,CASSQLAGGTDTQYF,TGTGCCAGCAGCCAACTAGCGGGAGGGACAGATACGCAGTATTTT
TRBV27,NA,NA,TRBJ1-1,CASSLGGVETEAFF,TGTGCCAGCAGTTTAGGCGGGGTTGAGACTGAAGCTTTCTTT
TRBV13,TRBD1,NA,TRBJ1-4,CASSSPDRGYPFSGKLFF,TGTGCCAGCAGCTCCCCGGACAGGGGGTACCCATTTTCCGGAAAACTGTTTTTT
TRBV10-1,TRBD1,NA,TRBJ2-2,CASSDQDRVGWNTGELFF,TGCGCCAGCAGTGACCAAGACAGGGTCGGATGGAACACCGGGGAGCTGTTTTTT
TRBV29-1,TRBD2,NA,TRBJ2-5,CSVEEGRGLQETQYF,TGCAGCGTTGAAGAAGGGAGGGGACTCCAAGAGACCCAGTACTTC
TRBV5-6,NA,NA,TRBJ2-7,CASSLTRGSSYEQYF,TGTGCCAGCAGCTTGACGAGGGGCAGCTCCTACGAGCAGTACTTC
TRBV7-9,NA,NA,TRBJ2-1,CASSPGNEQFF,TGTGCCAGCAGCCCGGGGAATGAGCAGTTCTTC
TRBV27,NA,NA,TRBJ2-6,CASSLYGQSSSGANVLTF,TGTGCCAGCAGTTTATATGGACAGTCCTCCTCTGGGGCCAACGTCCTGACTTTC
TRBV19,TRBD2,NA,TRBJ2-7,CASSISLAGTYEQYF,TGTGCCAGTAGTATATCACTAGCGGGAACCTACGAGCAGTACTTC
TRBV30,TRBD1,NA,TRBJ2-7,CAWSLGQDDEQYF,TGTGCCTGGAGTCTAGGACAGGATGACGAGCAGTACTTC